The 30 T cell receptor beta chains presented below share a single source sample, sequenced in a study of PD-L1 blockade in urothelial cancer. Sequencing was performed with immunoSEQ multiplex PCR; in TCRdb, only in-frame clones are kept and a portion is missing. The sample lists some 79,000 clones, around 76% seen once, with around 9.5% in the top ten. Sequencing used PBMCs, obtained around atezolizumab (anti-PD-L1) treatment. Receptor source: a man in his 70s with urothelial cancer.

V usage is TRBV4-2 and J usage is TRBJ1-1; TRBD1 might be the D (5 bases). V gave up 1 base and J gave up 7 bases, with 13 bases separating them. In germline, CDR1 is LGHNA, CDR2 YNFKEQ. The length of the CDR3 is 14 residues. CDR3 residues: CASSQASLGLEAFF. DNA for the CDR3: TGTGCCAGCAGCCAAGCCTCGCTGGGACTTGAAGCTTTCTTT.

CDR3 nucleotide sequence: TGTGCCAGTAGTAAGACACCCACCGCGGAGACCCAGTACTTC. Translating gives CASSKTPTAETQYF. This sequence joins TRBV19 and TRBJ2-5, with no clear D. Germline CDR1 and CDR2: LNHDA and SQIVND (reference sequence). The CDR3 covers 14 residues. V lost 4 bases to trimming and J lost 5 bases, with 14 bases between them.

In DNA form, the CDR3 reads TGTGCCTGGAACCCGACAGGGGACCATGAGCAGTTCTTC. As protein: CAWNPTGDHEQFF. The chain links TRBV30 to TRBJ2-1, with 8 bases identical to TRBD1. This CDR3 comprises 13 residues. Germline V gives CDR1 GTSNPN, CDR2 SVGIG (reference sequence). V shed 4 bases, J shed 8 bases, and the junction held 7 bases outside the gene matches.

The chain links TRBV6-4 to TRBJ1-5, with D perhaps matching TRBD1 (5 bases). This CDR3 spans 15 amino acids. V was cut by 2 bases and J by 7 bases, with 15 bases left in between. Per germline, CDR1 MRHNA and CDR2 SNTAGT. CDR3 sequence (DNA): TGTGCCAGCAGTGACCCCCGACAGCCGAAACAGCCCCAGCATTTT. It specifies CASSDPRQPKQPQHF.

V is TRBV27 and J is TRBJ1-5; unclear D gene. The CDR3 consists of 14 residues. CDR1 is MNHEY, CDR2 SMNVEV, per germline (reference sequence). V was pared by 5 bases and J by 3 bases, with 11 bases between. CDR3 sequence reads: CASSPVHYNQPQHF. The CDR3, as DNA: TGTGCCAGCAGTCCCGTTCACTACAATCAGCCCCAGCATTTT.

This chain uses TRBV14 with TRBJ1-1; D is perhaps TRBD1 (6 bases). This CDR3 contains 14 residues. V was shortened by 4 bases and J by 4 bases, with 13 bases between the two germline ends. CDR1 and CDR2 from the germline V gene are SGHDN and FVKESK. Here the CDR3 reads CASSRHQGTTEAFF. In nucleotides, the CDR3 is TGTGCCAGCAGCCGCCATCAGGGGACCACTGAAGCTTTCTTT.

This clone has a single count. CDR3 sequence (DNA): TGTGCCAGTAGTAGGACAGGGGAGGGCTACGAGCAGTACTTC. It specifies CASSRTGEGYEQYF. V gene TRBV19 combines with J gene TRBJ2-7, with 9 bases aligning to TRBD1. This CDR3 region has 14 residues. The V gene end was trimmed by 4 bases and the J gene end by 3 bases; junction bases not matched to a gene: 4. The germline V gene has CDR1 LNHDA and CDR2 SQIVND (reference sequence).

J is TRBJ2-4 and V is TRBV5-1; a weak D match, TRBD2 (7 bases). The CDR3 contains 13 residues. Germline values: CDR1 SGHRS, CDR2 YFSETQ. V dropped 5 bases and J dropped 7 bases, with 13 bases sitting between them. The CDR3 DNA reads as TGCGCCAGCAGTCTAGGGGGGGATAACATTCAGTACTTC. Its protein product is CASSLGGDNIQYF.

This sequence joins TRBV15 and TRBJ1-1; 7 nucleotides align to TRBD1. V was clipped by 0 bases and J by 8 bases; unmatched bases: 0. The CDR3 is 12 amino acids. Germline CDR1 LNHNV, CDR2 YYDKDF (reference sequence). The CDR3 region has the DNA TGTGCCACCAGCAGAGACAGGGGGGAAGCTTTCTTT. Protein: CATSRDRGEAFF. Drawing the rest from reference TRBV15 and TRBJ1-1, the complete variable domain is DAMVIQNPRYQVTQFGKPVTLSCSQTLNHNVMYWYQQKSSQAPKLLFHYYDKDFNNEADTPDNFQSRRPNTSFCFLDIRSPGLGDTAMYLCATSRDRGEAFFGQGTRLTVV.

The chain combines TRBV4-2 with TRBJ2-3; 7 nucleotides match TRBD1. V trimming: 4 bases; J trimming: 6 bases; junction bases outside the gene matches: 16. Germline values: CDR1 LGHNA, CDR2 YNFKEQ. This CDR3 comprises 17 residues. The CDR3 reads CASSRANEGADRDTQYF. CDR3 nucleotides: TGTGCCAGCAGCCGCGCCAACGAGGGGGCCGATAGGGATACGCAGTATTTT.

The chain combines TRBV2 with TRBJ2-5, with D perhaps matching TRBD1 (6 bases). The CDR3 contains 13 residues. The V end lost 5 bases, the J end lost 2 bases, and 9 bases lay between the germline ends. Germline V CDR1 and CDR2: SNHLY, FYNNEI. The DNA for the CDR3 is TGTGCCAGCAGTTTAGGACAGCAAGAGACCCAGTACTTC. Its translation is CASSLGQQETQYF.

This clone was found a few times. The chain employs TRBV5-5 and TRBJ2-1; possible D gene TRBD2, 6 bases. The CDR3 runs 12 residues. The ends were cut back, 4 bases at V and 7 bases at J, with 9 bases in the middle. Germline V lookup: CDR1 SGHKS, CDR2 YYEKEE (reference sequence). The CDR3 is CASSAGLNEQFF. DNA for the CDR3: TGTGCCAGCAGCGCCGGACTAAATGAGCAGTTCTTC. Combining the CDR3 with reference TRBV5-5 and TRBJ2-1 gives the whole variable domain DAGVTQSPTHLIKTRGQQVTLRCSPISGHKSVSWYQQVLGQGPQFIFQYYEKEERGRGNFPDRFSARQFPNYSSELNVNALLLGDSALYLCASSAGLNEQFFGPGTRLTVL.

The CDR3 DNA reads as TGTGCCAGCAGCTTGCAGGAGGCTAGCGGAGCATGGGAGACCCAGTACTTC. Protein: CASSLQEASGAWETQYF. V usage is TRBV7-8 and J usage is TRBJ2-5; 7 bases align to TRBD2. This CDR3 comprises 17 residues. Germline loops: CDR1 SGHVS, CDR2 FQNEAQ. Trimming at V came to 3 bases and at J to 5 bases, leaving 15 bases not matched to a gene.

This chain links TRBV27 with TRBJ1-1; 7 bases map to TRBD1. After removal of 6 bases from V and 0 bases from J, the junction contained 4 bases not matched to a gene. This CDR3 region has 14 residues. Germline CDR1 MNHEY, CDR2 SMNVEV (reference sequence). CDR3 nucleotides: TGTGCCAGCAGGAACAGGGGAATGAACACTGAAGCTTTCTTT. This codes for CASRNRGMNTEAFF.

The chain recombines TRBV19 with TRBJ1-6; possible D gene TRBD1, 5 bases. The V end was cut by 9 bases, the J end by 7 bases, with 10 bases between. The CDR3 is 12 residues long. Germline assignment: CDR1 LNHDA and CDR2 SQIVND (reference sequence). CDR3 in amino acids: CASREFNSPLHF. The CDR3 coding sequence is TGTGCCAGCAGGGAATTCAATTCACCCCTCCACTTT.

This rearrangement joins TRBV7-9 to TRBJ2-2; TRBD1 aligns across 9 bases. The V segment lost 5 bases and the J segment 5 bases; nucleotides outside the gene matches: 9. Per germline, CDR1 SEHNR and CDR2 FQNEAQ (reference sequence). The CDR3 extends over 16 amino acids. CDR3 nucleotides: TGTGCCAGCAGCCGATTAACAGGGGGCGTAACCGGGGAGCTGTTTTTT. Encoded protein: CASSRLTGGVTGELFF.

This clone was observed once. This sequence joins TRBV11-3 and TRBJ2-1, with 9 bases identical to TRBD1. Trimming at V came to 7 bases and at J to 9 bases, leaving 4 bases not matched to a gene. Germline-derived CDR1 and CDR2 are SGHNT and YENEEA. This CDR3 has 12 amino acids. The CDR3 loop reads CASNRGQGEQFF. CDR3 nucleotide sequence: TGTGCCAGCAACAGGGGGCAGGGTGAGCAGTTCTTC.

The chain employs TRBV11-3 and TRBJ2-5, with 9 bases matching TRBD1. The length of the CDR3 is 15 residues. Germline trimming cut 2 bases from V and 5 bases from J; bases unmatched to any gene: 6. Germline values: CDR1 SGHNT, CDR2 YENEEA. The CDR3 is CASSLTGGPRETQYF. Written as DNA, the CDR3 is TGTGCCAGCAGCTTAACAGGGGGCCCCAGGGAGACCCAGTACTTC.

The CDR3 loop reads CASAGNSGNTIYF. CDR3 in DNA: TGTGCCAGCGCGGGGAACTCTGGAAACACCATATATTTT. The chain recombines TRBV6-1 with TRBJ1-3; D call uncertain. The CDR3 is made up of 13 amino acids. CDR1 is MNHNS and CDR2 is SASEGT in the germline V gene. Trimming left V 8 bases short and J 0 bases short, with 8 bases between.

The CDR3 bases are TGTGCCAGCAGCCGACAGGGGGCCGTCAATGAGCAGTTCTTC. This gives the protein CASSRQGAVNEQFF. The rearrangement uses TRBV7-2 and TRBJ2-1; 10 bases are a match to TRBD1. This CDR3 contains 14 residues. From germline, CDR1 is SGHTA and CDR2 FQGNSA. With V trimmed by 5 bases and J by 6 bases, 4 bases remained unmatched. The whole variable domain, filled in from reference TRBV7-2 and TRBJ2-1, reads GAGVSQSPSNKVTEKGKDVELRCDPISGHTALYWYRQSLGQGLEFLIYFQGNSAPDKSGLPSDRFSAERTGGSVSTLTIQRTQQEDSAVYLCASSRQGAVNEQFFGPGTRLTVL.

The chain recombines TRBV7-6 with TRBJ2-5, with TRBD2 matching 10 bases. The germline V gene encodes CDR1 SGHVS and CDR2 FNYEAQ. With 1 base clipped from V and 4 bases from J, the junction kept 9 bases outside the gene matches. This CDR3 has 17 residues. CDR3 nucleotide sequence: TGTGCCAGCAGCTTAGATCCCCCACTAGCGGGGAGAGAGACCCAGTACTTC. Translating it yields CASSLDPPLAGRETQYF.

The CDR3: CASSLTGTGGVNTQYF. The CDR3 region has the DNA TGCGCCAGCAGCTTAACCGGGACAGGGGGCGTGAATACGCAGTATTTT. This chain uses TRBV5-1 with TRBJ2-3; 12 bases line up with TRBD1. Germline CDR1 SGHRS, CDR2 YFSETQ. This CDR3 region has 16 residues. V lost 2 bases to trimming and J lost 7 bases; unmatched junction nucleotides: 8.

The chain links TRBV29-1 to TRBJ1-2; maybe TRBD1 (6 bases). V was trimmed by 6 bases and J by 8 bases, leaving 16 bases between them. The CDR3 has 12 amino acids. CDR1 is SQVTM and CDR2 is ANQGSEA in the germline V gene. CDR3 sequence reads: CSVGGGGDGYTF. CDR3 nucleotide sequence: TGCAGCGTGGGAGGGGGAGGTGACGGCTACACCTTC. Full variable domain (rest looked up from reference TRBV29-1 and TRBJ1-2): SAVISQKPSRDICQRGTSLTIQCQVDSQVTMMFWYRQQPGQSLTLIATANQGSEATYESGFVIDKFPISRPNLTFSTLTVSNMSPEDSSIYLCSVGGGGDGYTFGSGTRLTVV.

This rearrangement joins TRBV6-5 to TRBJ1-1; D gene unclear. This CDR3 is built from 13 residues. Germline V gene sequence: CDR1 MNHEY, CDR2 SVGAGI. V shed 4 bases and J shed 1 base, with 7 bases lying between them. In nucleotides, the CDR3 is TGTGCCAGCAGTTTTCGGGGGAACACTGAAGCTTTCTTT. It translates to CASSFRGNTEAFF.

The chain employs TRBV7-8 and TRBJ1-2; weak D call: TRBD1 (5 bases). The CDR3 sequence is 14 residues long. Trimming shortened V by 4 bases and J by 6 bases, and 15 bases separated the two germline ends. Germline-derived CDR1 and CDR2 are SGHVS and FQNEAQ. DNA for the CDR3: TGTGCCAGCAGCTCAATCGCCAGGGTCGATGGCTACACCTTC. Residues: CASSSIARVDGYTF.

V gene TRBV7-9 combines with J gene TRBJ1-3; D may be TRBD1 (6 bases). CDR1 is SEHNR and CDR2 is FQNEAQ in the germline V gene (reference sequence). V shed 3 bases and J shed 4 bases, with 19 bases lying between them. There are 17 residues in the CDR3. CDR3 DNA sequence: TGTGCCAGCAGCTTCTCCGGGACACCTGGTCAGGGAAACACCATATATTTT. Translation: CASSFSGTPGQGNTIYF. The variable domain in full, completed from reference TRBV7-9 and TRBJ1-3, reads DTGVSQNPRHKITKRGQNVTFRCDPISEHNRLYWYRQTLGQGPEFLTYFQNEAQLEKSRLLSDRFSAERPKGSFSTLEIQRTEQGDSAMYLCASSFSGTPGQGNTIYFGEGSWLTVV.

Worth noting for this clone: This same CDR3 is encoded by further DNA sequences in the sample. The chain joins TRBV6-1 to TRBJ1-1, with D possibly being TRBD1 (6 bases). Germline V gives CDR1 MNHNS, CDR2 SASEGT. The ends were cut back, 1 base at V and 5 bases at J, with 11 bases in the middle. The CDR3 is made up of 14 amino acids. The CDR3 sequence: CASSEVRGRTEAFF. CDR3 sequence (DNA): TGTGCCAGCAGTGAAGTGCGGGGGCGAACTGAAGCTTTCTTT.

The J gene is TRBJ1-2, the V gene TRBV5-1, with 9 bases that match TRBD1. The V segment lost 3 bases and the J segment 7 bases; nucleotides outside the gene matches: 7. The CDR3 extends over 14 amino acids. Germline-derived CDR1 and CDR2 are SGHRS and YFSETQ. CDR3 region: CASSYTGGAGGYTF. The CDR3 nucleotides read TGCGCCAGCAGCTACACAGGGGGCGCGGGTGGCTACACCTTC.

The rearrangement links TRBV11-3 to TRBJ2-7; D is unclear. Germline V CDR1 and CDR2: SGHNT, YENEEA. This CDR3 contains 13 residues. The V and J ends lost 6 bases and 3 bases respectively, with 12 bases between them. CDR3 DNA sequence: TGTGCCAGCAGTTACGGTCCCCTCTACGAGCAGTACTTC. Residues: CASSYGPLYEQYF.

The rearrangement joins TRBV6-6 to TRBJ2-3, with D perhaps TRBD1 (5 bases). Germline V gene sequence: CDR1 MNHNY, CDR2 SVGAGI (reference sequence). CDR3 size: 11 residues. V dropped 6 bases and J dropped 9 bases, with 10 bases sitting between them. CDR3 in DNA: TGTGCCAGCAGCCGACAGTGGACGCAGTATTTT. This codes for CASSRQWTQYF.